This T cell receptor beta chain was recorded in a study of human T cells and chemical hapten exposure. As for time point: patch test 3, about 24 weeks after DPC sensitization. Specified treatment: therapeutic diphenylcyclopropenone sensitization with weekly scalp DPC. The study enrolled 18 to 70-year-old alopecia patients suitable for DPC. For the library, individual cDNA molecules each received unique molecular identifiers. TCRdb independently ran MiXCR on the RACE reads; one entry per CDR3 protein. This repertoire shows about 190,000 distinct CDR3 sequences, 20% to 25% found once; its top ten account for 2.5%. The sequencing used whole blood, collected in connection with sensitization to the hapten diphenylcyclopropenone (DPC). The TCR originated in a middle-aged woman with alopecia areata. Some clones in this sample may be carry-over from other donors' samples.

The DNA for the CDR3 is TGTGCCAGCAGTGAAAGGAGCGGGAGGGCCGGCGAGCAGTACTTC. Translating gives CASSERSGRAGEQYF. V usage is TRBV25-1 and J usage is TRBJ2-7; TRBD2 agrees at 10 bases. Germline V gives CDR1 MGHDK, CDR2 SYGVNS. J gave up 6 bases and V 2 bases, and 7 bases lay outside the gene matches. CDR3 length equals 15 residues.